This T cell receptor (beta chain) was documented in a study of somatic mutations in cytotoxic T cells in rheumatoid arthritis. Libraries were prepared by immunoSEQ multiplex PCR; TCRdb keeps only in-frame clonotypes and omits some of them. The table records a few thousand clones, around 78% of them present only once. This clone was seen a handful of times. V shed 5 bases and J shed 8 bases, with 10 bases lying between them. The CDR3 totals 12 residues. Germline V CDR1 and CDR2: SGHVS, FQNEAQ. V usage is TRBV7-8 and J usage is TRBJ2-4; D ambiguous. The source of this sequence is a man between 65 and 80 years old with rheumatoid arthritis. Sequencing was carried out using CD8+ T cells sorted from blood. The CDR3 loop reads CASSLGSDIQYF. CDR3 nucleotide sequence: TGTGCCAGCAGCCTAGGTTCGGACATTCAGTACTTC.